This T cell receptor beta chain originates from a study of cytomegalovirus exposure and HLA in healthy donors (TCRdb year 2017). About the investigation overall: A later analysis indicated that the 120 validation repertoires were generated on the platform also employed for the 700 or so repertoires of the first cohort. The study was designed to test whether signatures of past pathogen exposure could be identified by cataloging public T cell receptors. Besides the first cohort of 500 to 700 subjects, a separate validation cohort made up of 120 different subjects was used. High-throughput TCR immunosequencing, statistical association of individual TCRs with disease status, and machine learning were combined to predict cytomegalovirus infection status.

The library was generated by the immunoSEQ multiplex PCR assay. The published analysis was carried out like this. To diagnose cytomegalovirus status from the catalog of TCR beta chain sequences, a statistical classification framework was built. TCRdb obtained this table from immuneACCESS and retained in-frame rearrangements with V and J assigned. These tables miss some clones; where compared with another copy, unresolved V genes account for less than half of the shortfall, and the remainder is unexplained. V and J calls and clone size are as listed in that table; D and trimming were resolved from the DNA. The sample contains some 200,000 clones, around nine tenths of them found a single time. More than 1% of the sample is held by the ten biggest clonotypes. As concerns this clone: Its antigen target is currently unknown. Base-call qualities are not available, and no considerably larger clone is one nucleotide away.

Trimmed from V: 2 bases; trimmed from J: 6 bases; junction bases lacking a gene match: 15. Including the terminal cysteine and phenylalanine, the CDR3 comprises 17 residues. Only CDR3 DNA is held: 51 bases, read in frame from base 1. Reading the germline V gene gives CDR1 LGHNT and CDR2 FRNRAP. General study outcomes and caveats: A total of 164 TCR beta chains were listed by the study as associated with cytomegalovirus. All 120 or so repertoires were used to score co-occurrence in the validation cohort in a later analysis, because that analysis had no HLA typing for the cohort. Three of the identified cytomegalovirus-associated TCR beta chains were confirmed in vitro to be specific for cytomegalovirus antigens. The classifier was reported to diagnose cytomegalovirus status with high specificity and sensitivity in both the original cohort and the validation cohort. It was suggested by the authors that the approach could potentially be generalized to other disease states and immunological phenotypes. A later analysis found that TCRs clustered in the first cohort also tended to co-occur in the 120 validation repertoires, with 94% of cluster scores above 0. Most TCR sequences were observed very rarely across donors, whereas some public TCRs were present in many individuals.

Separate from the approximately 700-subject first cohort, the validation cohort of about 110 subjects was the group to which the donors belonged. The chain is made from TRBV12-5 and TRBJ1-2; 7 bases in between match TRBD1. The sample was PBMCs. The clonotype comes from a woman aged 18 to 35 in good health and CMV-seronegative. CDR3 loop: CASGLSETGTVMHGYTF. Read as DNA, the sequence is TGTGCTAGTGGTTTGAGTGAAACCGGGACAGTGATGCATGGCTACACCTTC.